This TCR beta chain was recorded in a study of cytomegalovirus exposure and HLA in healthy donors. Some clones are missing from TCRdb's copy, which holds only in-frame ones; the method was immunoSEQ multiplex PCR. Counted here are 100,000 to 120,000 clones, roughly 87% occurring once; the ten biggest clones make up 1.9%. About this clone itself: Its matching antigen is unknown.

The CDR3 covers 18 residues. The V gene's germline CDR1 is SGHTA and CDR2 FQGNSA. The V and J ends lost 5 bases and 1 base respectively, with 21 bases between them. Overall study findings and caveats: While the bulk of TCR sequences proved rare, some public TCRs turned up in many donors. 150 to 200 TCR beta chains were listed as cytomegalovirus-associated. Subsequent analysis of the 95 to 150 validation repertoires found a tendency for first-cohort TCR clusters to co-occur.

The material sequenced was PBMCs. The rearrangement links TRBV7-2 to TRBJ1-5, with TRBD1 as a possible D gene (5 bases). The sequence derives from a woman under 30 in good health and CMV-seronegative. The CDR3 DNA reads TGTGCCAGCAGCCGAGTAAGGGGACCGGGAGGGAGCAATCAGCCCCAGCATTTT. Translating it yields CASSRVRGPGGSNQPQHF.